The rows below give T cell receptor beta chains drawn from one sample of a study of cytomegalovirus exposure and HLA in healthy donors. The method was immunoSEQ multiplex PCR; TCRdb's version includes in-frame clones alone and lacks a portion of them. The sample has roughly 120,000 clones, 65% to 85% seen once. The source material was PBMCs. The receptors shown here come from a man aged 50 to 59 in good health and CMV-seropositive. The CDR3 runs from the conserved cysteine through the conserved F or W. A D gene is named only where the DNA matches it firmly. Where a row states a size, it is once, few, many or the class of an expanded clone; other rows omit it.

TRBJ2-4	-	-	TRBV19	CASSIRVYSGIQYF	TGTGCCAGTAGTATTCGGGTTTATAGTGGCATTCAGTACTTC
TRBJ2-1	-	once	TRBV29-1	CSGSRDGGPDNEQFF	TGCAGCGGCTCCAGGGACGGAGGGCCAGACAATGAGCAGTTCTTC
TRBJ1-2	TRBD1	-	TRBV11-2	CASSLGSGGIYGYTF	TGTGCCAGCAGCTTAGGCTCAGGGGGCATCTATGGCTACACCTTC
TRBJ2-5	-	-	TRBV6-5	CASSYSKIRETQYF	TGTGCCAGCAGTTACTCGAAGATCAGGGAGACCCAGTACTTC
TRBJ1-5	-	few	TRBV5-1	CASSLGGVDNQPQHF	TGCGCCAGCAGCTTAGGGGGGGTTGACAATCAGCCCCAGCATTTT
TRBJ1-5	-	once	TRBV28	CASRAAGGSVGPQHF	TGTGCCAGCAGGGCCGCGGGGGGCTCCGTTGGGCCCCAGCATTTT
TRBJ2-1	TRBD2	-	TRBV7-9	CAIRLAGENEQFF	TGTGCCATAAGACTAGCGGGAGAAAATGAGCAGTTCTTC
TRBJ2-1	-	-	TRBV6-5	CASSYSNVDSYNEQFF	TGTGCCAGCAGTTACTCGAACGTGGACAGTTACAATGAGCAGTTCTTC
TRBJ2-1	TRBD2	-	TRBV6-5	CASIESGEGNEQFF	TGTGCCAGCATCGAGAGTGGGGAGGGCAATGAGCAGTTCTTC
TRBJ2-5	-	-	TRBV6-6	CASSYPEGTQYF	TGTGCCAGCAGTTACCCCGAGGGGACCCAGTACTTC
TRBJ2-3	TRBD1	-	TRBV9	CASSSGGRDTDTQYF	TGTGCCAGCAGCTCAGGGGGAAGGGACACAGATACGCAGTATTTT
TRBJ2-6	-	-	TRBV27	CASSLRTFSGANVLTF	TGTGCCAGCAGTCTACGGACTTTTTCTGGGGCCAACGTCCTGACTTTC
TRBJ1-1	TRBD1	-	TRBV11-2	CASSPSGTGATEAFF	TGTGCCAGCAGCCCCTCGGGGACAGGGGCCACTGAAGCTTTCTTT
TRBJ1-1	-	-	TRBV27	CASRLYSWTEAFF	TGTGCCAGCAGGCTCTACAGTTGGACTGAAGCTTTCTTT
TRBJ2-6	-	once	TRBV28	CASTKATGANVLTF	TGTGCCAGCACCAAAGCTACTGGGGCCAACGTCCTGACTTTC
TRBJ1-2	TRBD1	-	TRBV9	CASSDRGFYGYTF	TGTGCCAGCAGCGACAGGGGGTTCTATGGCTACACCTTC
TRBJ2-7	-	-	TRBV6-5	CASSLTGEQYF	TGTGCCAGCAGCCTTACAGGGGAGCAGTACTTC
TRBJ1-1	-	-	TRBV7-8	CASSAGRQGQGWSTEAFF	TGTGCCAGCAGCGCGGGCCGCCAGGGCCAGGGGTGGAGCACTGAAGCTTTCTTT
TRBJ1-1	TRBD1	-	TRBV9	CASSVGYWGQGGVTEAFF	TGTGCCAGCAGCGTAGGGTACTGGGGACAGGGTGGAGTCACTGAAGCTTTCTTT
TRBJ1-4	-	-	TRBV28	CASTGRGGEGEKLFF	TGTGCCAGCACGGGGAGGGGGGGCGAGGGTGAAAAACTGTTTTTT
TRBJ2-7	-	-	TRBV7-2	CASSLNSPYEQYF	TGTGCCAGCAGCTTGAACAGTCCCTACGAGCAGTACTTC
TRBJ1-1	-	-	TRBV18	CASSPEGSRRRDEAFF	TGTGCCAGCTCACCGGAGGGTTCCAGGCGACGCGACGAAGCTTTCTTT
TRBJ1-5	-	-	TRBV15	CATSRSGGIDQPQHF	TGTGCCACCAGCAGAAGCGGAGGTATAGATCAGCCCCAGCATTTT
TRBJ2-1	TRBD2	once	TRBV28	CASSSGTNSYNEQFF	TGTGCCAGCAGTTCCGGGACTAACTCCTACAATGAGCAGTTCTTC
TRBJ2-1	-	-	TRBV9	CASSVGSGSSYNEQFF	TGTGCCAGCAGCGTAGGATCTGGGAGCTCCTACAATGAGCAGTTCTTC
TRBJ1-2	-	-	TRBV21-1	CASTLREGQGALGYTF	TGTGCCAGCACCCTACGGGAGGGACAGGGGGCCCTTGGCTACACCTTC
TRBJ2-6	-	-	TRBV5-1	CASSAGVSGANVLTF	TGCGCCAGCAGCGCTGGAGTTTCTGGGGCCAACGTCCTGACTTTC
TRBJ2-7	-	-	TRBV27	CASSGRGYEQYF	TGTGCCAGCAGCGGCAGGGGCTACGAGCAGTACTTC
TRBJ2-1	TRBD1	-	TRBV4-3	CASSHPGQNNEQFF	TGCGCCAGCAGCCACCCGGGACAGAACAATGAGCAGTTCTTC
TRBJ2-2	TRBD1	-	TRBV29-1	CSAWDRGNTGELFF	TGCAGCGCTTGGGACAGGGGTAACACCGGGGAGCTGTTTTTT
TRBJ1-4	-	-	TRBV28	CASSSPGLMGTNEKLFF	TGTGCTAGCAGTTCGCCGGGACTCATGGGGACTAATGAAAAACTGTTTTTT
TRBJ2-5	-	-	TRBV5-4	CASSQGGSAQETQYF	TGTGCCAGCAGCCAGGGGGGCTCCGCCCAAGAGACCCAGTACTTC
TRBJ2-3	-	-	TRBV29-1	CSVEGQSSTDTQYF	TGCAGCGTTGAGGGCCAGTCTAGCACAGATACGCAGTATTTT
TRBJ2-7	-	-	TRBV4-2	CASSQGYTYEQYF	TGTGCCAGCAGCCAAGGTTACACCTACGAGCAGTACTTC
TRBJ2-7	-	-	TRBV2	CAGSRGETGYEQYF	TGTGCCGGCTCCAGGGGCGAGACCGGCTACGAGCAGTACTTC
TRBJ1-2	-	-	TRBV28	CASSLQGAVYGYTF	TGTGCCAGCAGTTTACAGGGTGCCGTCTATGGCTACACCTTC
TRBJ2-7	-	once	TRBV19	CASSRARAIEQYF	TGTGCCAGTAGTAGGGCACGTGCGATCGAGCAGTACTTC
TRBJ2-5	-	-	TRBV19	CASTATGRETQYF	TGTGCCAGTACCGCTACAGGGCGCGAGACCCAGTACTTC
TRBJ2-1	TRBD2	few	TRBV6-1	CASRVTSGYYNEQFF	TGTGCCAGCAGGGTGACTAGCGGATATTACAATGAGCAGTTCTTC
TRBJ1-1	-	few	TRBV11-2	CASSFAEGTTEAFF	TGTGCCAGCAGCTTTGCGGAGGGGACCACTGAAGCTTTCTTT
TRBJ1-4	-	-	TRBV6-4	CASSVQGGAGEKLFF	TGTGCCAGCAGTGTTCAAGGAGGGGCAGGGGAAAAACTGTTTTTT
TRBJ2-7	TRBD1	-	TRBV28	CASTQGQVYEQYF	TGTGCCAGCACCCAGGGACAGGTCTACGAGCAGTACTTC
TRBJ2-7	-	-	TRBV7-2	CASSLEEPLASHEQYF	TGTGCCAGCAGCCTGGAAGAACCTCTAGCATCCCACGAGCAGTACTTC
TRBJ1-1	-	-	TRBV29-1	CSVEPRREKTEAFF	TGCAGCGTTGAACCGCGCCGGGAGAAAACTGAAGCTTTCTTT
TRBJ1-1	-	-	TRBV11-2	CASSFILGANTEAFF	TGTGCCAGCAGCTTCATCCTGGGGGCGAACACTGAAGCTTTCTTT
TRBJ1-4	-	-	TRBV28	CASSQTGSTNEKLFF	TGTGCCAGCAGCCAAACAGGGAGTACTAATGAAAAACTGTTTTTT
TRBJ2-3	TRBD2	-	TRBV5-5	CASSFRTSGTADTQYF	TGTGCCAGCAGCTTCCGGACTAGCGGGACGGCAGATACGCAGTATTTT
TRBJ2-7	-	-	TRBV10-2	CASTREWGRNEQYF	TGCGCCAGCACGAGGGAATGGGGGAGGAACGAGCAGTACTTC
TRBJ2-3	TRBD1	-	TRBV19	CASSSPGGQGVDTQYF	TGTGCCAGTAGTTCACCTGGGGGACAGGGGGTGGATACGCAGTATTTT
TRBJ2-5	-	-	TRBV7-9	CSSSSGAETQYF	TGTTCCAGCAGCTCAGGGGCAGAGACCCAGTACTTC
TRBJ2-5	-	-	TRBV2	CASSGESGTQYF	TGTGCCAGCAGTGGCGAAAGCGGGACCCAGTACTTC
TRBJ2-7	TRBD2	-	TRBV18	CASSPGREIYYEQYF	TGTGCCAGCTCACCAGGGCGGGAGATATACTACGAGCAGTACTTC
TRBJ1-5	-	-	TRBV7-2	CASTLGGYSNQPQHF	TGTGCCAGCACCCTTGGGGGCTATAGCAATCAGCCCCAGCATTTT
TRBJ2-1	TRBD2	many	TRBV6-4	CASSAGTSGYNEQFF	TGTGCCAGCAGCGCCGGGACTAGCGGATACAATGAGCAGTTCTTC
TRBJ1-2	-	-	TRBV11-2	CASSLVGGSYGYTF	TGTGCCAGCAGCCTAGTGGGGGGTAGCTATGGCTACACCTTC
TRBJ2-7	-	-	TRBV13	CASSWELSEQYF	TGTGCCAGCAGCTGGGAGTTGAGCGAGCAGTACTTC
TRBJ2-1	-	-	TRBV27	CASSPQTGAIYNEQFF	TGTGCCAGCAGTCCACAAACGGGAGCCATCTACAATGAGCAGTTCTTC